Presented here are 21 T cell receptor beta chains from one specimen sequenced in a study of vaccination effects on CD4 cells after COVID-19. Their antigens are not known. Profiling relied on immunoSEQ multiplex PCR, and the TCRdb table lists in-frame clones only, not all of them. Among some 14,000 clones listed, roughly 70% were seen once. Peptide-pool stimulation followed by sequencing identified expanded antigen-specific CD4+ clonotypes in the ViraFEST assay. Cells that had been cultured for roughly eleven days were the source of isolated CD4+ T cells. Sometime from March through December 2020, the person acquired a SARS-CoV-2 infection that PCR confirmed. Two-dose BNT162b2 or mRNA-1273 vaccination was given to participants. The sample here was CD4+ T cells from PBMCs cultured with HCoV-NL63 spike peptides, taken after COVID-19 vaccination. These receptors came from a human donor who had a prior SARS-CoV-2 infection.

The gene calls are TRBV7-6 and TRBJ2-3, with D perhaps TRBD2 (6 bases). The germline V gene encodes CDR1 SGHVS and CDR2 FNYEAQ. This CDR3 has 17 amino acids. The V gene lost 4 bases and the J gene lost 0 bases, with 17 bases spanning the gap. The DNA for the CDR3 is TGTGCCAGCAGCTCTAAGCGGAGGGCCCACAGCACAGATACGCAGTATTTT. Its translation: CASSSKRRAHSTDTQYF.

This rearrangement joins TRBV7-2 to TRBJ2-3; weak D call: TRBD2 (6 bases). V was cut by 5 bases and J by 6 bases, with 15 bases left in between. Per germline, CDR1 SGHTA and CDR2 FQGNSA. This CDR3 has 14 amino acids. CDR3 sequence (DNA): TGTGCCAGCAGCGCTAGCCCGCTAGCGGATACGCAGTATTTT. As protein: CASSASPLADTQYF.

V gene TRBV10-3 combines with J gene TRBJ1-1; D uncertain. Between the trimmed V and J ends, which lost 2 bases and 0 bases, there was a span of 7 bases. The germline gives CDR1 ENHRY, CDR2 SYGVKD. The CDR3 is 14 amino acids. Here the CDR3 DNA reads TGTGCCATCAGTGAGACTAGGATGAACACTGAAGCTTTCTTT. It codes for CAISETRMNTEAFF.

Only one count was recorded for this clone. The CDR3 nucleotides read TGTGCCAGCAGCGTACAGGGATCTGCAGATACGCAGTATTTT. It yields the protein CASSVQGSADTQYF. The chain has TRBV9 and TRBJ2-3; tentative D call: TRBD1 (5 bases). This CDR3 has 14 residues. Germline CDR1 reads SGDLS; CDR2 reads YYNGEE. Trimming took off 1 base at V and 4 bases at J, with 10 bases between the two ends.

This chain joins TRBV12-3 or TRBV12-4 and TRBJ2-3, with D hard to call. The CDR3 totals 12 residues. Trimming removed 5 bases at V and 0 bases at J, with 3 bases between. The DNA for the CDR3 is TGTGCCAGCAGTGTTAGCACAGATACGCAGTATTTT. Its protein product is CASSVSTDTQYF.

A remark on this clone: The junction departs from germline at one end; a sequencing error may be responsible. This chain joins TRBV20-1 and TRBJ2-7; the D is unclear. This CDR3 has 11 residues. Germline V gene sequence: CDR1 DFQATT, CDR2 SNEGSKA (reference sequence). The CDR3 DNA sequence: TGCAGTGCTGGAGACGCCTACGAGCAGTACTTC. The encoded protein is CSAGDAYEQYF.

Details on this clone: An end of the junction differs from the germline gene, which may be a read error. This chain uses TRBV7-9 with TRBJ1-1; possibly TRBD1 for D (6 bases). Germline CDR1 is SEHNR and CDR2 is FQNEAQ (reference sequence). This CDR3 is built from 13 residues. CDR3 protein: CASSLALGQGLIF. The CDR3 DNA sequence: TGTGCCAGCAGCTTAGCATTGGGGCAGGGGTTGATCTTT.

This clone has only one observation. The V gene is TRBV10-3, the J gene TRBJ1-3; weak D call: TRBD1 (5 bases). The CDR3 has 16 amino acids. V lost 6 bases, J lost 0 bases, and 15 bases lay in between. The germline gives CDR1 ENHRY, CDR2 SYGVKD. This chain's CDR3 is CAIRDQGLHSGNTIYF. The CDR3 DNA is TGTGCCATCAGGGACCAGGGTCTCCACTCTGGAAACACCATATATTTT.

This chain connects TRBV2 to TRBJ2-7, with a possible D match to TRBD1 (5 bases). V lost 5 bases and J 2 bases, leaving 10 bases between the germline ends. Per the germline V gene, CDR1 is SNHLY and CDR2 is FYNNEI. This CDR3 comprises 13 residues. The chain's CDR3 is CASSRDRTYEQYF. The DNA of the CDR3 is TGTGCCAGCAGTCGAGACAGAACCTACGAGCAGTACTTC.

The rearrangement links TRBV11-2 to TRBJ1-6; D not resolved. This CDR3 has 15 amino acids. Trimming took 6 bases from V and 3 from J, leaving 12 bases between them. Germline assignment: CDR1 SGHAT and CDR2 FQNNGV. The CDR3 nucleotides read TGTGCCAGCAGTAGACACCGTGACTATAATTCACCCCTCCACTTT. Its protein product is CASSRHRDYNSPLHF.

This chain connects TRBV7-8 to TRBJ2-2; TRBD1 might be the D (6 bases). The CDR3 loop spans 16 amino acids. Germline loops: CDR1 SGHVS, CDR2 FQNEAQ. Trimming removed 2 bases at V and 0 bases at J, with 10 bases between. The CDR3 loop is CASSLPTGSNTGELFF. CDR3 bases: TGTGCCAGCAGCTTACCGACAGGCTCGAACACCGGGGAGCTGTTTTTT.

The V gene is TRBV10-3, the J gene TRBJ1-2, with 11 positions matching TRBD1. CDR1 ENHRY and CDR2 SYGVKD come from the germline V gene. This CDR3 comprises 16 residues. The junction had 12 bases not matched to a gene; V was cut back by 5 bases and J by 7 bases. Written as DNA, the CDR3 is TGTGCCATCAGTCCGGGACAGGGGGATCCCAGCGGTGGCTACACCTTC. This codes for CAISPGQGDPSGGYTF.

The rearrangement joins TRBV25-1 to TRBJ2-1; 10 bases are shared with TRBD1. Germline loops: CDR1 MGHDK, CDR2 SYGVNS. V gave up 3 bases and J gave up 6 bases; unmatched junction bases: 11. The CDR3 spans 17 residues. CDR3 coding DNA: TGTGCCAGCAGTGATTGGGGGGACAGGGGCTCTGTCAATGAGCAGTTCTTC. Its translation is CASSDWGDRGSVNEQFF.

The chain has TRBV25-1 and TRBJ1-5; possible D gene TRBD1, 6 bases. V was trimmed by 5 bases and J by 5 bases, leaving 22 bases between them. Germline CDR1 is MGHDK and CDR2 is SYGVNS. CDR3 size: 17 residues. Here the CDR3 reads CASSTSGARSPHQPQHF. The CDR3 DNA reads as TGTGCCAGCAGTACCTCAGGGGCAAGGTCCCCTCATCAGCCCCAGCATTTT.

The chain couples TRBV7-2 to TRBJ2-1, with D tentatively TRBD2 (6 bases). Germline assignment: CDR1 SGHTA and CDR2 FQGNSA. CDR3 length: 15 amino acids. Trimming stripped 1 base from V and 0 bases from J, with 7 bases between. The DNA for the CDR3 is TGTGCCAGCAGCTTAGATAGCGGCTCCTACAATGAGCAGTTCTTC. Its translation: CASSLDSGSYNEQFF. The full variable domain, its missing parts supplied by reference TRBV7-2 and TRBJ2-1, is GAGVSQSPSNKVTEKGKDVELRCDPISGHTALYWYRQSLGQGLEFLIYFQGNSAPDKSGLPSDRFSAERTGGSVSTLTIQRTQQEDSAVYLCASSLDSGSYNEQFFGPGTRLTVL.

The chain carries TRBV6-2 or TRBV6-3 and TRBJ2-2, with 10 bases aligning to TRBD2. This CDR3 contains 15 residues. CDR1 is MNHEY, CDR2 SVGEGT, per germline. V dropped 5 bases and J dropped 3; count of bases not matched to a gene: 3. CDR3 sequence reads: CASSGGLADTGELFF. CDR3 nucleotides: TGTGCCAGCAGTGGCGGACTAGCGGACACCGGGGAGCTGTTTTTT.

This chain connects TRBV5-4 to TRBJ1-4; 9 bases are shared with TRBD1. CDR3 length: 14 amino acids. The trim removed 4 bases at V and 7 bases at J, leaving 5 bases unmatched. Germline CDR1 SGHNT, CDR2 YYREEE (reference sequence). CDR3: CASSLRTGVEKLFF. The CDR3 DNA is TGTGCCAGCAGCCTGAGGACAGGGGTTGAAAAACTGTTTTTT.

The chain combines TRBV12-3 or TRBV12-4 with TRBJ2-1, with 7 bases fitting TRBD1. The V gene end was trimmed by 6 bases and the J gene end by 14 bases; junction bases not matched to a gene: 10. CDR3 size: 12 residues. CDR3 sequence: CASSLMTGKKFF. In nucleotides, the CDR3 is TGTGCCAGCAGCCTAATGACAGGGAAGAAGTTCTTC.

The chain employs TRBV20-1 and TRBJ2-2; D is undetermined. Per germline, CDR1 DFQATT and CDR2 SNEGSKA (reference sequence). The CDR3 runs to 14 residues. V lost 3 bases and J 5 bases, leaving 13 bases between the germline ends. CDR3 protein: CSASHPRVTGELFF. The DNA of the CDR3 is TGCAGTGCTAGTCACCCAAGGGTTACCGGGGAGCTGTTTTTT.

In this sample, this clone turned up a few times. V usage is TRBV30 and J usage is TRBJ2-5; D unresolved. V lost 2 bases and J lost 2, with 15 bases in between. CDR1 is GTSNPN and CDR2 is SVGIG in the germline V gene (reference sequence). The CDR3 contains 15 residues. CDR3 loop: CAWSYIGMGQETQYF. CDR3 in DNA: TGTGCCTGGAGTTACATCGGTATGGGACAAGAGACCCAGTACTTC.

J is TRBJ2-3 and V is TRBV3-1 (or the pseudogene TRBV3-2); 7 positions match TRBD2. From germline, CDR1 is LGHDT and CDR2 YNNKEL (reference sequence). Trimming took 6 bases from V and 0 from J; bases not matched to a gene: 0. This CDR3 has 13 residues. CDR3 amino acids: CASRGGSTDTQYF. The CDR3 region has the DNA TGTGCCAGCAGGGGGGGGAGCACAGATACGCAGTATTTT.